The rows below give T cell receptor beta chains drawn from one sample of a study of CD8 T cells in ankylosing spondylitis. One entry per CDR3 protein results from TCRdb running MiXCR on the 5' RACE reads. Of around 88,000 distinct CDR3 sequences listed, just under 9% were seen once; the top ten hold under 6%. The sample taken for sequencing was blood, either unsorted or a sorted T cell fraction (not recorded which). The receptors were gathered from a male donor with ankylosing spondylitis or in good health (not recorded which). Both conserved end residues are part of each CDR3. Fields, in order: V gene, D gene, J gene, clone size, CDR3 protein, CDR3 DNA. The D gene is left open where the match is weak. Size is stated for part of the rows, as once, few or many counts, or as a class when the clone is expanded.

>TRBV27|-|TRBJ1-1|many
CASSLGGKGTEAFF
TGTGCCAGCAGTTTAGGGGGAAAGGGCACTGAAGCTTTCTTT
>TRBV9|-|TRBJ2-2|many
CASSTPGIGGYTGELFF
TGTGCCAGCAGCACACCCGGGATCGGGGGCTACACCGGGGAGCTGTTTTTT
>TRBV29-1|-|TRBJ2-5|many
CSAVMDGVETQYF
TGCAGCGCTGTCATGGATGGGGTGGAGACCCAGTACTTC
>TRBV12-3/TRBV12-4|-|TRBJ2-7|many
CASSSFYEQYF
TGTGCCAGCAGCTCTTTCTACGAGCAGTACTTC
>TRBV2|-|TRBJ2-2|many
CASSEPPPGELFF
TGTGCCAGCAGTGAACCACCGCCCGGGGAGCTGTTTTTT
>TRBV2|-|TRBJ2-5|few
CASSEIMGETQYF
TGTGCCAGCAGTGAGATCATGGGAGAGACCCAGTACTTC
>TRBV3-1|-|TRBJ2-5|-
CASSQEETWRVRYRGTQYF
TGTGCCTCCAGCCAAGAGGAGACTTGGAGGGTGAGGTATAGGGGGACCCAGTACTTC
>TRBV3-1|-|TRBJ1-2|many
CASSQDGTGRGGYTF
TGTGCCAGCAGCCAAGATGGGACGGGACGAGGTGGCTACACCTTC
>TRBV10-3|-|TRBJ2-3|many
CAISDTNEISDTQYF
TGTGCCATCAGTGATACTAACGAAATCTCAGATACGCAGTATTTT
>TRBV5-1|-|TRBJ2-5|many
CASSLRTETQYF
TGCGCCAGCAGCTTGAGGACGGAGACCCAGTACTTC
>TRBV12-3/TRBV12-4|TRBD1|TRBJ1-4|few
CASCLAIGTGAVGDEKLFF
TGTGCCAGCTGTTTGGCGATTGGGACAGGGGCAGTTGGGGATGAAAAACTGTTTTTT
>TRBV5-1|TRBD1|TRBJ2-3|many
CASSSRGQGLTDTQYF
TGCGCCAGCAGCTCGCGCGGACAGGGTTTGACAGATACGCAGTATTTT
>TRBV28|-|TRBJ2-3|many
CASSLFGGHRDTQYF
TGTGCCAGCAGTTTATTCGGGGGACACCGGGATACGCAGTATTTT
>TRBV5-1|-|TRBJ2-3|many
CASSQGRRQDTQYF
TGCGCCAGCAGTCAAGGTAGGAGGCAAGATACGCAGTATTTT
>TRBV20-1|TRBD2|TRBJ2-1|many
CSSDGGDDGGGYNEQFF
TGCAGTTCCGACGGTGGGGACGACGGGGGGGGATACAATGAGCAGTTCTTC
>TRBV29-1|-|TRBJ1-5|many
CSVGSRDQPQHF
TGCAGCGTTGGTAGCAGGGATCAGCCCCAGCATTTT
>TRBV5-1|TRBD1|TRBJ2-7|few
CASSWGQGIKRDYEQYF
TGCGCCAGCAGCTGGGGACAGGGCATAAAGAGGGACTACGAGCAGTACTTC
>TRBV7-2|-|TRBJ2-3|many
CASSLVDRLSTDTQYF
TGTGCCAGCAGCTTAGTGGACAGACTTAGCACAGATACGCAGTATTTT
>TRBV6-5|TRBD2|TRBJ2-2|many
CASSYRSGGYGELFF
TGTGCCAGCAGTTACCGCAGCGGGGGATACGGGGAGCTGTTTTTT
>TRBV19|-|TRBJ2-2|many
CASSISANTGELFF
TGTGCCAGTAGTATCTCTGCGAACACCGGGGAGCTGTTTTTT
>TRBV6-2/TRBV6-3|-|TRBJ2-2|many
CASSLLAGELFF
TGTGCCAGCAGTTTGTTGGCTGGGGAGCTGTTTTTT
>TRBV24-1|-|TRBJ2-1|many
CATSEDRAVGSYNEQFF
TGTGCCACCAGTGAGGACCGGGCCGTCGGTTCCTACAATGAGCAGTTCTTC
>TRBV3-1|-|TRBJ2-5|few
CASSSARLEGETQYF
TGTGCCAGCAGCTCCGCTCGACTAGAAGGAGAGACCCAGTACTTC
>TRBV7-8|TRBD1|TRBJ1-2|many
CASSKGGLNYGYTF
TGTGCCAGCAGTAAAGGGGGCTTAAACTATGGCTACACCTTC
>TRBV5-1|TRBD1|TRBJ2-7|many
CASSSGQGFSYEQYF
TGCGCCAGCAGCTCCGGACAGGGTTTCTCCTACGAGCAGTACTTC
>TRBV5-1|-|TRBJ1-4|-
CASSLAGGTANEKLFF
TGCGCCAGCAGCTTGGCGGGGGGGACGGCTAATGAAAAACTGTTTTTT
>TRBV5-5|-|TRBJ1-2|many
CASSVDGANYGYTF
TGTGCCAGCAGCGTCGACGGCGCAAACTATGGCTACACCTTC
>TRBV11-2|-|TRBJ2-1|-
CASSLEGPSTFYNEQFF
TGTGCCAGCAGCTTAGAAGGTCCCAGTACCTTTTACAATGAGCAGTTCTTC
>TRBV7-9|-|TRBJ1-6|-
CASSFGGDNSPLHF
TGTGCCAGCAGCTTTGGCGGAGATAATTCACCCCTCCACTTT
>TRBV12-3/TRBV12-4|TRBD1|TRBJ1-4|many
CASSPGQGNEKLFF
TGTGCCAGCAGCCCGGGACAGGGTAATGAAAAACTGTTTTTT
>TRBV7-9|TRBD1|TRBJ2-2|many
CAISLPSDRPNTGELFF
TGTGCCATCAGCTTACCCTCGGACAGGCCGAACACCGGGGAGCTGTTTTTT
>TRBV27|TRBD1|TRBJ1-6|many
CATKGARNPNSPLHF
TGTGCCACAAAGGGGGCGCGGAACCCGAATTCACCCCTCCACTTT
>TRBV27|TRBD2|TRBJ2-1|-
CASSLTSGYYNEQFF
TGTGCCAGCAGTTTGACTAGCGGGTATTACAATGAGCAGTTCTTC
>TRBV4-2|-|TRBJ2-7|few
CASSQILGPADEQYF
TGTGCCAGCAGCCAAATTTTGGGACCGGCGGATGAGCAGTACTTC
>TRBV28|TRBD1|TRBJ2-7|few
CASKDRDFYEQYF
TGTGCCAGCAAGGACAGGGATTTTTACGAGCAGTACTTC
>TRBV29-1|TRBD1|TRBJ2-2|many
CSVGQGAVNTGELFF
TGCAGCGTCGGACAGGGGGCAGTGAACACCGGGGAGCTGTTTTTT
>TRBV9|-|TRBJ1-1|many
CASSVGTPWDTEAFF
TGTGCCAGCAGCGTGGGGACACCTTGGGACACTGAAGCTTTCTTT
>TRBV3-1|-|TRBJ2-3|-
CASSHEPGADTQYF
TGTGCCAGCAGCCACGAACCAGGGGCGGATACGCAGTATTTT
>TRBV29-1|TRBD1|TRBJ2-5|many
CSVEEQGETQYF
TGCAGCGTTGAAGAACAGGGGGAGACCCAGTACTTC
>TRBV30|-|TRBJ1-1|many
CAWRRQMNTEAFF
TGTGCCTGGAGACGGCAGATGAACACTGAAGCTTTCTTT
>TRBV14|-|TRBJ2-1|many
CASSQEARTNRAFF
TGTGCCAGCAGCCAAGAAGCGCGGACCAACCGGGCGTTCTTC
>TRBV5-1|-|TRBJ2-5|-
CASSTQVAQETQYF
TGCGCCAGCAGCACACAGGTAGCGCAAGAGACCCAGTACTTC
>TRBV30|-|TRBJ2-2|many
CAWAMGIGELFF
TGTGCCTGGGCGATGGGGATCGGGGAGCTGTTTTTT
>TRBV3-1|-|TRBJ2-6|many
CASSQDGVNGANVLTF
TGTGCCAGCAGCCAAGACGGGGTAAATGGGGCCAACGTCCTGACTTTC